Below are 14 T cell receptor beta chains sequenced from a single sample in a study of blood T cell repertoires in COVID-19. Sequencing was performed with immunoSEQ multiplex PCR; in TCRdb, only in-frame clones are kept and a portion is missing. The sample records more than 100,000 clones, 65% to 80% being singletons. The material sequenced was peripheral blood. Every receptor here comes from a human donor with acute or convalescent COVID-19. The donor label of this sample is uncertain.

This sequence joins TRBV25-1 and TRBJ1-5; D is unresolved. V shed 1 base and J shed 2 bases, with 6 bases lying between them. From germline, CDR1 is MGHDK and CDR2 SYGVNS. The CDR3 is made up of 14 amino acids. CDR3 nucleotide sequence: TGTGCCAGCAGTGAATTTGAGCGCAATCAGCCCCAGCATTTT. Protein: CASSEFERNQPQHF.

This chain connects TRBV5-1 to TRBJ1-1; 8 positions match TRBD1. Germline CDR1 and CDR2: SGHRS and YFSETQ. This CDR3 region has 14 residues. The trim removed 4 bases at V and 4 bases at J, leaving 6 bases unmatched. CDR3 sequence reads: CASSNRQGSTEAFF. The DNA of the CDR3 is TGCGCCAGCAGCAACCGACAGGGGTCCACTGAAGCTTTCTTT. Full variable domain (outside the CDR3, taken from reference TRBV5-1 and TRBJ1-1): KAGVTQTPRYLIKTRGQQVTLSCSPISGHRSVSWYQQTPGQGLQFLFEYFSETQRNKGNFPGRFSGRQFSNSRSEMNVSTLELGDSALYLCASSNRQGSTEAFFGQGTRLTVV.

This clone was picked up a small number of times. The rearrangement uses TRBV18 and TRBJ1-2, with 9 bases that match TRBD1. The length of the CDR3 is 13 residues. J was trimmed by 4 bases and V by 6 bases; bases with no gene match: 3. CDR1 is KGHSH and CDR2 is LQKENI in the germline V gene. The CDR3 coding sequence is TGTGCCAGCTCGTTGGACAGGGGCTATGGCTACACCTTC. Protein product: CASSLDRGYGYTF.

The table lists this clone with a count of one. V usage is TRBV2 and J usage is TRBJ1-1; 7 bases are shared with TRBD1. J gave up 4 bases and V 4 bases, and 6 bases lay outside the gene matches. This CDR3 contains 14 residues. Germline CDR1 is SNHLY and CDR2 is FYNNEI. The CDR3 reads CASSVRGTSTEAFF. CDR3 coding DNA: TGTGCCAGCAGTGTCAGGGGGACTAGCACTGAAGCTTTCTTT.

J is TRBJ2-5 and V is TRBV5-1; 8 bases fit TRBD2. Trimming cost V 2 bases and J 1 base; bases outside gene matches: 1. This CDR3 comprises 14 residues. Germline loops: CDR1 SGHRS, CDR2 YFSETQ. The CDR3 DNA is TGCGCCAGCAGCTTACTAGCGGTCCAAGAGACCCAGTACTTC. This gives the protein CASSLLAVQETQYF.

The V and J genes are TRBV5-1 and TRBJ2-1; 10 nucleotides agree with TRBD2. The CDR3 covers 19 residues. After removal of 4 bases from V and 0 bases from J, the junction contained 13 bases not matched to a gene. Germline V gene sequence: CDR1 SGHRS, CDR2 YFSETQ. DNA for the CDR3: TGCGCCAGCAGCCCACGGGGGAGCGGGGGGGCCGGCTCCTACAATGAGCAGTTCTTC. Translating gives CASSPRGSGGAGSYNEQFF.

The rearrangement uses TRBV18 and TRBJ1-1, with 8 bases that match TRBD1. Germline V gene sequence: CDR1 KGHSH, CDR2 LQKENI. The CDR3 loop spans 14 amino acids. Trimming took 3 bases from V and 2 from J; bases not matched to a gene: 2. CDR3 sequence reads: CASSPDRGNTEAFF. The CDR3 bases are TGTGCCAGCTCACCTGACAGGGGAAACACTGAAGCTTTCTTT.

In this sample, this clone turned up a few times. The V gene is TRBV28, the J gene TRBJ1-5; 7 bases agree with TRBD1. The CDR3 covers 14 residues. The V and J ends lost 6 bases and 6 bases, in that order; junction bases with no gene match: 8. Germline CDR1 and CDR2: MDHEN and SYDVKM. The CDR3 DNA is TGTGCCAGCAGAAAACAGGGGTTAGGTCAGCCCCAGCATTTT. Its protein is CASRKQGLGQPQHF.

The sample holds one count of this clone. The gene calls are TRBV30 and TRBJ1-1; D unclear. Per germline, CDR1 GTSNPN and CDR2 SVGIG (reference sequence). The CDR3 totals 13 residues. Between the trimmed V and J ends, which lost 4 bases and 4 bases, there was a span of 13 bases. CDR3 nucleotide sequence: TGTGCCTGGAACCAACGCCGGGGCACTGAAGCTTTCTTT. Translation gives CAWNQRRGTEAFF.

This clone was detected only once. This chain joins TRBV27 and TRBJ1-6, with 7 bases aligning to TRBD1. Trimming cost V 7 bases and J 9 bases; bases outside gene matches: 12. This CDR3 region has 15 residues. Per the germline V gene, CDR1 is MNHEY and CDR2 is SMNVEV (reference sequence). The CDR3 DNA follows: TGTGCCAGCACGACAGGGCGTCTTGTAGGTTCACCCCTCCACTTT. It codes for CASTTGRLVGSPLHF.

This clone showed up just once. The chain joins TRBV7-6 to TRBJ1-5; no reliable D call. V was cut by 2 bases and J by 0 bases, with 8 bases left in between. Looked up from germline, CDR1 is SGHVS and CDR2 is FNYEAQ. The CDR3 covers 15 residues. The CDR3 loop is CASSLMADSNQPQHF. The DNA of the CDR3 is TGTGCCAGCAGCTTAATGGCGGATAGCAATCAGCCCCAGCATTTT.

This clone was detected only once. The V call is TRBV2, the J call TRBJ1-1; perhaps TRBD1 as D (6 bases). This CDR3 is 14 amino acids long. Trimming took 6 bases from V and 5 from J, leaving 16 bases between them. The germline V gene has CDR1 SNHLY and CDR2 FYNNEI. CDR3 in amino acids: CASSSGTRETEAFF. As DNA, the CDR3 is TGTGCCAGCAGCTCTGGGACACGCGAAACTGAAGCTTTCTTT.

This chain uses TRBV9 with TRBJ2-2, with 7 bases matching TRBD2. CDR3 length equals 15 residues. Losses at the gene ends were 6 bases for V and 2 bases for J; bases not matched to a gene: 7. CDR1 and CDR2 from the germline V gene are SGDLS and YYNGEE. CDR3: CASTPGGINTGELFF. The CDR3 DNA sequence: TGTGCCAGCACCCCCGGGGGGATAAACACCGGGGAGCTGTTTTTT.

This sequence joins TRBV7-9 and TRBJ1-1, with a tentative D call TRBD1 (5 bases). V lost 4 bases and J lost 0, with 12 bases in between. This CDR3 is built from 15 residues. CDR1 and CDR2 (germline): SEHNR, FQNEAQ (reference sequence). CDR3: CASSSVRQMNTEAFF. The CDR3 DNA follows: TGTGCCAGCAGCTCGGTAAGACAGATGAACACTGAAGCTTTCTTT.